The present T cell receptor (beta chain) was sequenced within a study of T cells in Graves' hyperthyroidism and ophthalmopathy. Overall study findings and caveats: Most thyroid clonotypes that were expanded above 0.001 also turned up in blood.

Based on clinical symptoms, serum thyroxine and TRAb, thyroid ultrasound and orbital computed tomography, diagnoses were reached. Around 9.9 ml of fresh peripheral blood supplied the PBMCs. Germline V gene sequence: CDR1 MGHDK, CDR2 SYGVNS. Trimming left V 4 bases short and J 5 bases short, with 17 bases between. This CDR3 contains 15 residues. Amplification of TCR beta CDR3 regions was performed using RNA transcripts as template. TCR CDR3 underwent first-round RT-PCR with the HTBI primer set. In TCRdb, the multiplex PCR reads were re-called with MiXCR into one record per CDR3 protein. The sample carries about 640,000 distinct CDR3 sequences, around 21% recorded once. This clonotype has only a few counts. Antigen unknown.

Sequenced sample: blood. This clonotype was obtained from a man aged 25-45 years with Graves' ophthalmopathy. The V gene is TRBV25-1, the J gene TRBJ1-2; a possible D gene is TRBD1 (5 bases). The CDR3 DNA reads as TGTGCCAGCAGTGCCCTCGGGGGTGCGTGGTATGGCTACACCTTC. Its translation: CASSALGGAWYGYTF.